This TCR beta chain was captured in a study of T cell changes during pregnancy in multiple sclerosis. V gave up 3 bases and J gave up 0 bases, with 12 bases separating them. Per germline, CDR1 SGHRS and CDR2 YFSETQ. This CDR3 region has 15 residues. The protocol was immunoSEQ multiplex PCR, while the TCRdb copy is restricted to in-frame clones and leaves out a portion. The table has 85,000 to 130,000 clones, approximately 94% seen once. The TCR sequence derives from a female donor with multiple sclerosis, enrolled in a pregnancy study. V gene TRBV5-1 combines with J gene TRBJ1-2; D remains unclear. Material: peripheral blood, obtained before pregnancy. The DNA of the CDR3 is TGCGCCAGCAGCTCCAGTCCCTCAGCTAACTATGGCTACACCTTC. It yields the protein CASSSSPSANYGYTF. The full variable domain, rest sourced from reference TRBV5-1 and TRBJ1-2, is KAGVTQTPRYLIKTRGQQVTLSCSPISGHRSVSWYQQTPGQGLQFLFEYFSETQRNKGNFPGRFSGRQFSNSRSEMNVSTLELGDSALYLCASSSSPSANYGYTFGSGTRLTVV.